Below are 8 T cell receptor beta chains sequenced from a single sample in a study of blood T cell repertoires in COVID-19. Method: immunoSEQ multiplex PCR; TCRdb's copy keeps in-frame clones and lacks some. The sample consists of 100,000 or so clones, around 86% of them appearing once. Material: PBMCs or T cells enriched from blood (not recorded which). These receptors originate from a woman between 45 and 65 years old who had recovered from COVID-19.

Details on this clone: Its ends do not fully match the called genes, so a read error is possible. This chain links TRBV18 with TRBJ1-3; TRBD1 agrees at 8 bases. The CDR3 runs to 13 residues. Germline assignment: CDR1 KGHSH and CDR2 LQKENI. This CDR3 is CATSQGVGNTIYF. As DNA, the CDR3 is TGTGCCACCTCACAGGGGGTCGGAAACACCATATATTTT. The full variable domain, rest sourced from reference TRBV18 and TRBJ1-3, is NAGVMQNPRHLVRRRGQEARLRCSPMKGHSHVYWYRQLPEEGLKFMVYLQKENIIDESGMPKERFSAEFPKEGPSILRIQQVVRGDSAAYFCATSQGVGNTIYFGEGSWLTVV.

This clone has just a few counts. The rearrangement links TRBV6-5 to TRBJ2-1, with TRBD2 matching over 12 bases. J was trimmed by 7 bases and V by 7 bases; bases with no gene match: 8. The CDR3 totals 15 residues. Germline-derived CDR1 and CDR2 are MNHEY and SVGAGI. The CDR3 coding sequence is TGTGCCAGCACTCCTCTAGCGGGGGGGCTTAATGAGCAGTTCTTC. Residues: CASTPLAGGLNEQFF.

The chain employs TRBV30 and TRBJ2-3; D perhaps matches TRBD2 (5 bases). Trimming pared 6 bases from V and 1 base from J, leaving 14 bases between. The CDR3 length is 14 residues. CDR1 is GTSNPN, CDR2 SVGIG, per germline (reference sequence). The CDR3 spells CACNTRDGTDTQYF. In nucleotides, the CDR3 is TGTGCCTGTAATACTAGGGATGGCACAGATACGCAGTATTTT.

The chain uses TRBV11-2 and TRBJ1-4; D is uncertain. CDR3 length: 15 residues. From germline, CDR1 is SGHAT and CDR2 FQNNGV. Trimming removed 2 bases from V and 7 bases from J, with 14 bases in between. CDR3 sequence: CASSLLNTEGEKLFF. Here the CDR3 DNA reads TGTGCCAGCAGCTTATTAAATACGGAGGGTGAAAAACTGTTTTTT.

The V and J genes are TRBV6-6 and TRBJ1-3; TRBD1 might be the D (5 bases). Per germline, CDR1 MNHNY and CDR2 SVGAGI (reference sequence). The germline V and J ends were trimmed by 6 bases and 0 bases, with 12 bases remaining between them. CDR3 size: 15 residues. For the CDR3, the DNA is TGTGCCAGCAGGGACGACAGATACTCTGGAAACACCATATATTTT. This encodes CASRDDRYSGNTIYF.

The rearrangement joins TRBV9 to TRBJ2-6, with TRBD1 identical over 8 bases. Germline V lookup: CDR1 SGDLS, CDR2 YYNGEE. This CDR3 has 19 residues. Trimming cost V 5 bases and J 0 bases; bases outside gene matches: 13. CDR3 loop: CASRAAPGQAFSGANVLTF. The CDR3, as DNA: TGTGCCAGCAGAGCCGCCCCGGGACAGGCCTTCTCTGGGGCCAACGTCCTGACTTTC.

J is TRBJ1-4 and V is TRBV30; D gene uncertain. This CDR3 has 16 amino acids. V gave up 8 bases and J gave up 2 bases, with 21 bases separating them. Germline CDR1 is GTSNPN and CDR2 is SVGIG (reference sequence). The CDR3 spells CARGTGTESTNEKLFF. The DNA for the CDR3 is TGTGCCCGCGGAACTGGCACGGAGAGTACTAATGAAAAACTGTTTTTT.

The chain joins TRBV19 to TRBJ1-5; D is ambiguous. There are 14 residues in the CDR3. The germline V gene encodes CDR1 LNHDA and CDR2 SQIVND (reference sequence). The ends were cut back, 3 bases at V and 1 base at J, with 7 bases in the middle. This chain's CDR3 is CASSIYRSNQPQHF. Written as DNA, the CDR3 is TGTGCCAGTAGTATCTACAGAAGCAATCAGCCCCAGCATTTT.